Below, 30 T cell receptor beta chains from the same sample are listed, as sequenced in a study of tumor and adjacent non-tumor tissue in lung cancer. No cell sorting was done before RNA was extracted from the tissue. The normal lung tissue was taken more than 3 cm from the tumor edge. A modified ARM-PCR protocol with three rounds of nested PCR amplified TCRbeta. TCRdb passed the multiplex PCR reads through MiXCR, listing each CDR3 protein once. This table has about 100,000 distinct CDR3 sequences, over 55% appearing once. Sample: distant non-tumor lung tissue. These receptors all come from a man aged 25-40 years with non-small cell lung cancer.

About this clonotype: An end of the junction differs from the germline gene, which may be a read error. The V and J genes are TRBV20-1 and TRBJ1-1; D possibly corresponds to TRBD1 (5 bases). The CDR3 runs to 11 residues. The germline V gene has CDR1 DFQATT and CDR2 SNEGSKA (reference sequence). The CDR3 region has the DNA TGTAGTGCCACGGCGGGGCCTGAAGCTCTCTTT. It specifies CSATAGPEALF.

Of note for this clonotype: A much larger clone differs by one base, so this may be a read error. The chain uses TRBV10-3 and TRBJ1-2, with D possibly being TRBD1 (6 bases). This CDR3 region has 13 residues. V gave up 6 bases and J gave up 3 bases, with 11 bases separating them. Per the germline V gene, CDR1 is ENHRY and CDR2 is SYGVKD. CDR3 residues: CAIRVQGDYGYTF. The CDR3 nucleotides read TGTGCCATCAGAGTACAGGGAGACTATGGCTACACCTTC.

This clonotype was seen more than once but under ten times. The germline gene is not matched at one end of the junction; a read error may be the cause. The rearrangement links TRBV12-3 or TRBV12-4 to TRBJ2-5, with 7 bases fitting TRBD2. The CDR3 has 12 residues. The DNA of the CDR3 is TGTACCAGCAGTTTAAGTGCGGGGGCCCAGTACTTC. Translated: CTSSLSAGAQYF.

Notes on this clonotype: Germline and junction disagree at one end, which may indicate a read error. The V gene is TRBV20-1, the J gene TRBJ2-5; 7 bases line up with TRBD2. The germline gives CDR1 DFQATT, CDR2 SNEGSKA (reference sequence). The length of the CDR3 is 15 residues. The DNA of the CDR3 is TGCAGTGCTAGAGATTCGAGTCTAGCGGAAGAGTCCCAGTACTTC. It encodes CSARDSSLAEESQYF.

Notes on this clonotype: This may stem from a read error, because a much larger clone lies one nucleotide away. CDR3 sequence: CSARVGLAGGTGADTQYF. Here the CDR3 DNA reads TGCAGTGCTAGAGTGGGACTAGCGGGAGGAACCGGGGCAGATACGCAGTATTTT. V is TRBV20-1 and J is TRBJ2-3; 15 bases map to TRBD2. Germline CDR1 DFQATT, CDR2 SNEGSKA (reference sequence). The CDR3 runs to 18 residues. V lost 1 base, J lost 4 bases, and 9 bases stayed unmatched.

For this clonotype: Sequence at one end of the junction differs from germline and may be a read error. V usage is TRBV12-3 or TRBV12-4 and J usage is TRBJ1-2; maybe TRBD1 (5 bases). The CDR3 runs to 11 residues. The CDR3: CVSFVGTGYTF. CDR3 DNA: TGTGTCAGCTTTGTAGGGACTGGCTACACCTTC.

Ten or more counts support this clonotype. This sequence may be a read error, since a much larger clone differs from it by one base. This chain connects TRBV11-2 to TRBJ1-1; D is uncertain. The CDR3 spans 13 residues. The germline V gene has CDR1 SGHAT and CDR2 FQNNGV. CDR3 amino acids: CASGLVGSTEAFF. The CDR3 nucleotides read TGTGCCAGCGGCTTAGTAGGAAGCACTGAAGCTTTCTTT.

As to this clonotype: A clone one base away is much larger, so this may be a read error. The J gene is TRBJ2-7, the V gene TRBV6-6; D possibly corresponds to TRBD2 (6 bases). In germline, CDR1 is MNHNY, CDR2 SVGAGI (reference sequence). The CDR3 is made up of 11 amino acids. V was trimmed by 7 bases and J by 12 bases, leaving 16 bases between them. The CDR3 coding sequence is TGTGCCAGCACCCCCGGAGGGTTAGGGTACTTC. This translates into CASTPGGLGYF.

CDR3 nucleotide sequence: TGTGACAACAGCTCTATTGGCTACGAGCAGTACTTC. Translation: CDNSSIGYEQYF. The rearrangement uses TRBV11-3 and TRBJ2-7; D unclear. Germline V gene lookup returns CDR1 SGHNT and CDR2 YENEEA. This CDR3 region has 12 residues.

The rearrangement links TRBV6-5 to TRBJ1-6; D unresolved. V was shortened by 11 bases and J by 11 bases, with 25 bases between the two germline ends. Germline CDR1 MNHEY, CDR2 SVGAGI. This CDR3 comprises 15 residues. CDR3 in amino acids: CAGTSSLGGNPPLHF. The CDR3 nucleotides read TGTGCCGGCACCTCATCCCTAGGAGGCAATCCACCCCTCCACTTT.

This clonotype has more than one count but fewer than ten. The chain joins TRBV14 to TRBJ2-3; the D is unclear. Trimming shortened V by 3 bases and J by 0 bases, and 4 bases separated the two germline ends. This CDR3 has 13 residues. In germline, CDR1 is SGHDN, CDR2 FVKESK. The CDR3: CASSHRSTDTQYF. For the CDR3, the DNA is TGTGCCAGCAGCCACCGGAGCACAGATACGCAGTATTTT.

This clonotype occurred once. One junction end does not reproduce the germline sequence, and a read error may be involved. V usage is TRBV24-1 and J usage is TRBJ2-1; 12 nucleotides agree with TRBD1. Germline lookup yields CDR1 KGHDR and CDR2 SFDVKD. This CDR3 is built from 20 residues. This CDR3 is CATSDRPGQGAINSYNKQFF. The CDR3 coding sequence is TGTGCCACCAGTGATAGACCGGGACAGGGGGCTATTAACTCCTACAATAAGCAGTTCTTC.

Notes on this clonotype: A much larger clone lies a single base off, so this may be a read error. The rearrangement joins TRBV12-3 or TRBV12-4 to TRBJ1-1; D gene uncertain. The CDR3 is made up of 16 amino acids. V dropped 6 bases and J dropped 1 base, with 18 bases sitting between them. The CDR3 DNA reads as TGTGCCAGCAGCCATGGGTTCAGATTCTCGAACACTGAAGCTTTCTTT. The encoded protein is CASSHGFRFSNTEAFF.

V is TRBV6-5 and J is TRBJ2-2; D is possibly TRBD1 (6 bases). This CDR3 is built from 16 residues. Germline V gives CDR1 MNHEY, CDR2 SVGAGI. Trimming left V 10 bases short and J 5 bases short, with 23 bases between. The CDR3 region is CANTELGGVWTGELFF. CDR3 bases: TGTGCCAACACCGAGTTAGGGGGAGTATGGACCGGGGAGCTGTTTTTT.

About this clonotype itself: A read error may account for a junction end that differs from germline. This chain joins TRBV20-1 and TRBJ2-7, with D possibly matching TRBD2 (6 bases). CDR1 and CDR2 from the germline V gene are DFQATT and SNEGSKA (reference sequence). CDR3 length: 14 residues. The DNA of the CDR3 is TGCAGTGCTTATGGACTACTGAGTAGCTACGAGGAGTACTTC. Protein: CSAYGLLSSYEEYF.

With respect to this clonotype: Given the absence of the conserved phenylalanine or tryptophan at the CDR3 end, a read error is likely. The chain uses TRBV6-1 and TRBJ2-7; D possibly uses TRBD1 or TRBD2 (5 bases each). Between the trimmed V and J ends, which lost 4 bases and 0 bases, there was a span of 13 bases. The CDR3 loop spans 15 amino acids. Germline CDR1 MNHNS, CDR2 SASEGT. DNA of the CDR3: TGTGCCAGCAGTGCCCGGGACCCACTCTCCTACGAGCAGTACCTT. Translated, it gives CASSARDPLSYEQYL.

On this clonotype: At one end the junction does not follow the germline gene, possibly because of a read error. The rearrangement uses TRBV11-3 and TRBJ2-5; the D gene is possibly TRBD2 (5 bases). The CDR3 spans 15 residues. Germline loops: CDR1 SGHNT, CDR2 YENEEA. The CDR3: CASSLEAEGQGTQYF. The CDR3 DNA reads as TGTGCCAGCAGCCTAGAAGCGGAAGGGCAAGGGACCCAGTACTTC.

Turning to this clonotype: The junction differs from germline at one of its ends, possibly a read error. The chain employs TRBV4-1 and TRBJ2-7; the D is unclear. This CDR3 has 16 residues. Germline V gene sequence: CDR1 MGHRA, CDR2 YSYEKL. The DNA for the CDR3 is TGCGCCAGCAACCAAAAATGGCCCTTTGGGTCCTACGAGCAGTACTTC. Protein product: CASNQKWPFGSYEQYF.

A note on this clonotype: Mismatch with germline at one junction end may stem from a read error. Here the CDR3 reads CASTLVGDTEAVF. CDR3 bases: TGTGCCAGCACCTTAGTAGGGGACACTGAAGCTGTCTTT. The chain uses TRBV11-3 and TRBJ1-1; maybe TRBD1 (6 bases). Per germline, CDR1 SGHNT and CDR2 YENEEA. The CDR3 extends over 13 amino acids.

To note about this clonotype: The junction departs from germline at one end; a sequencing error may be responsible. V gene TRBV6-1 combines with J gene TRBJ2-7, with D maybe TRBD2 (6 bases). CDR1 and CDR2 (germline): MNHNS, SASEGT. CDR3 size: 15 residues. In nucleotides, the CDR3 is TGTGCCAGTAGTGGATCCCGGGACTCTAACTACGAGCAGCACTTC. Protein product: CASSGSRDSNYEQHF.

The V call is TRBV21-1, the J call TRBJ1-1; no check of the table's D call, TRBD1, against the DNA was made. TRBV21-1 is flagged as a pseudogene. This CDR3 comprises 14 residues. The CDR3 sequence is CASDRDRENTEAFF. CDR3 in DNA: TGTGCCTCAGACCGGGACAGGGAGAACACTGAAGCTTTCTTT.

Remarks on this clonotype: One end of the junction fails to match germline, which may point to a read error. The chain is built from TRBV6-6 and TRBJ2-2; D is possibly TRBD1 or TRBD2 (5 bases each). The V gene's germline CDR1 is MNHNY and CDR2 SVGAGI (reference sequence). The CDR3 has 16 amino acids. The CDR3 sequence: CASSYGARVNTEELFF. CDR3 coding DNA: TGTGCCAGCAGTTACGGGGCGCGGGTGAACACCGAGGAGCTGTTTTTT.

Note on this clonotype: Its ends do not fully match the called genes, so a read error is possible. The V gene is TRBV11-2, the J gene TRBJ2-5, with D unclear. Per the germline V gene, CDR1 is SGHAT and CDR2 is FQNNGV. The CDR3 extends over 15 amino acids. CDR3 sequence (DNA): TGTGCCAGCAGCCCTCAAGTCGGTCCCCAAGAGACCCAGAACTTC. Its protein is CASSPQVGPQETQNF. The variable domain in full, completed from reference TRBV11-2 and TRBJ2-5, reads EAGVAQSPRYKIIEKRQSVAFWCNPISGHATLYWYQQILGQGPKLLIQFQNNGVVDDSQLPKDRFSAERLKGVDSTLKIQPAKLEDSAVYLCASSPQVGPQETQNFGPGTRLLVL.

A note on this clonotype: Germline is not matched at one junction end, which may reflect a read error. The rearrangement links TRBV10-3 to TRBJ1-1; D remains ambiguous. From germline, CDR1 is ENHRY and CDR2 SYGVKD. This CDR3 is built from 13 residues. DNA of the CDR3: TGTGCCATCAGTGTACGGTGGTACACTGAAGCTCTCTTT. Translating gives CAISVRWYTEALF.

For this clonotype: This may stem from a read error, because a much larger clone lies one nucleotide away. The chain links TRBV6-1 to TRBJ2-1; TRBD2 aligns across 11 bases. Germline loops: CDR1 MNHNS, CDR2 SASEGT. This CDR3 contains 15 residues. In DNA, the CDR3 is TGTGCCAGCGCATCCGGGACTAGCGGATACAATGAGCGGATCTTC. It specifies CASASGTSGYNERIF.

Concerning this clonotype: At one end the junction does not follow the germline gene, possibly because of a read error. The chain employs TRBV28 and TRBJ2-7; 7 positions agree with TRBD1. The CDR3 runs 14 residues. Germline CDR1 is MDHEN and CDR2 is SYDVKM. The CDR3 DNA reads TGTGCCAGGAATTCCGGGACAGCCCTCTACGAGCGGTACTTC. Its protein is CARNSGTALYERYF.

Comment on this clonotype: One junction end does not reproduce the germline sequence, and a read error may be involved. The chain is built from TRBV5-6 and TRBJ1-1; the D gene is possibly TRBD1 (5 bases). This CDR3 spans 16 amino acids. The germline CDR1 and CDR2 sequences are SGHDT and YYEEEE. CDR3 coding DNA: TGTGCCAGCAGCCCCACGGGGTCCAGGGCGAACTCTGAAGCTTTCTTT. It translates to CASSPTGSRANSEAFF.

This rearrangement joins TRBV18 to TRBJ1-6; D unresolved. With 5 bases removed from V and 7 bases from J, the gap between germline ends came to 12 bases. CDR1 is KGHSH, CDR2 LQKENI, per germline. The CDR3 extends over 14 amino acids. CDR3 nucleotides: TGTGCCAGCTCAGAGGACCCCCGGAATTCACCCCTCCACTTT. This gives the protein CASSEDPRNSPLHF.

About this clonotype: A much larger clone differs from this one at a single base, so this may be a read error. The chain uses TRBV4-1 and TRBJ2-6; TRBD1 matches at 7 bases. With V trimmed by 4 bases and J by 0 bases, 24 bases remained unmatched. CDR1 and CDR2 from the germline V gene are MGHRA and YSYEKL. This CDR3 is 23 amino acids long. CDR3: CASSPSVAAKIGTDDSGANVLTF. The CDR3 nucleotides read TGCGCCAGCAGCCCCTCAGTGGCTGCCAAGATCGGGACAGACGACTCTGGGGCCAACGTCCTGACTTTC.

As for this clonotype: A clone one base away is much larger, so this may be a read error. The J gene is TRBJ2-1, the V gene TRBV6-2 or TRBV6-3; D may be TRBD2 (6 bases). Deletions cut 5 bases from V and 11 bases from J, with 19 bases between. CDR1 and CDR2 (germline): MNHEY, SVGEGT. CDR3 size: 14 residues. The CDR3 DNA sequence: TGTGCCAGCAGTGACCACTCACTAGCCTATAAGCAGTTCTTC. Residues: CASSDHSLAYKQFF.